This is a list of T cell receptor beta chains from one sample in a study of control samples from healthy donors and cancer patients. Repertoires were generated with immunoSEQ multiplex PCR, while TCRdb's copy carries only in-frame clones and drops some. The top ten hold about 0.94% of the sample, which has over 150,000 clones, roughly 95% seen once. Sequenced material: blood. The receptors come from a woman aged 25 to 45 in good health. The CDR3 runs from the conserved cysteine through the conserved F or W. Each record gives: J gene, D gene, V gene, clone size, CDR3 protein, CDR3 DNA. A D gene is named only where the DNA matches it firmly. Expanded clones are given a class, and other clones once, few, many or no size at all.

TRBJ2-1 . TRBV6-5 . CASSLGLTYNEQFF TGTGCCAGCAGTTTGGGACTGACCTACAATGAGCAGTTCTTC
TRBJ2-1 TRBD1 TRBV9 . CASSAGGGQSSYNEQFF TGTGCCAGCAGCGCAGGGGGTGGACAGAGCTCCTACAATGAGCAGTTCTTC
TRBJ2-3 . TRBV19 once CASSIRDTQYF TGTGCCAGTAGTATCAGAGATACGCAGTATTTT
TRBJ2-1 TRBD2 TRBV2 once CASTGSGGANEQFF TGTGCCAGCACGGGGAGCGGGGGGGCTAATGAGCAGTTCTTC
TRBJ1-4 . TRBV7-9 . CASSLVFGGNNEKLFF TGTGCCAGCAGCTTAGTTTTCGGGGGCAATAATGAAAAACTGTTTTTT
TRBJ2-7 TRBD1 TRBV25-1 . CASSRGDRAYEQYF TGTGCCAGCAGCCGGGGGGACAGGGCCTACGAGCAGTACTTC
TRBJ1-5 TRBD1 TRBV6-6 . CASSYSRQGRWQPQHF TGTGCCAGCAGTTACTCGAGACAGGGTAGGTGGCAGCCCCAGCATTTT
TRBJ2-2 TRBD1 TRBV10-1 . CASSRGDRGTGELFF TGCGCCAGCAGTCGGGGGGACAGGGGAACCGGGGAGCTGTTTTTT
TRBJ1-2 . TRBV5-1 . CASSLDADYYGYTF TGCGCCAGCAGCTTGGATGCAGACTACTATGGCTACACCTTC
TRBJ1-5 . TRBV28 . CASSLWQGRQPQHF TGTGCCAGCAGTTTATGGCAGGGGAGGCAGCCCCAGCATTTT
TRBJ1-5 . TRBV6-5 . CASSYSKQGNYWPQHF TGTGCCAGCAGTTACTCGAAACAGGGAAACTACTGGCCCCAGCATTTT
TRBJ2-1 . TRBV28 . CASSLGGGRSYNEQFF TGTGCCAGCAGTTTGGGGGGCGGCCGATCCTACAATGAGCAGTTCTTC
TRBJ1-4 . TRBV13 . CASSWSRDTHEKLFF TGTGCCAGCAGCTGGTCCCGGGACACCCATGAAAAACTGTTTTTT
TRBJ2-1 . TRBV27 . CASCLLGGNANEQFF TGTGCCAGCTGCCTTTTGGGCGGGAATGCTAATGAGCAGTTCTTC
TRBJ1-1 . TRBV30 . CAWRSGSATEAFF TGTGCCTGGAGATCTGGATCGGCCACTGAAGCTTTCTTT
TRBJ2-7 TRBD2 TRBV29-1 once CSVKTSGSSYEQYF TGCAGCGTGAAGACTAGCGGGAGCTCCTACGAGCAGTACTTC
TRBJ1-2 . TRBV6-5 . CASSPDLDRGYTF TGTGCCAGCAGTCCCGATCTCGACAGGGGCTACACCTTC
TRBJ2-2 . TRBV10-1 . CASSESGTGELFF TGCGCCAGCAGTGAGTCAGGGACAGGGGAGCTGTTTTTT
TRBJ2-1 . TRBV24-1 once CATSVPGGSGEQFF TGTGCCACCAGTGTCCCAGGGGGGAGTGGCGAGCAGTTCTTC
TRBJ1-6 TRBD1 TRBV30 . CAWSLGTGDSPLHF TGTGCCTGGAGTCTCGGGACAGGGGATTCACCCCTCCACTTT
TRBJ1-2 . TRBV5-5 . CASSLLGDYGYTF TGTGCCAGCAGCTTGCTAGGGGACTATGGCTACACCTTC
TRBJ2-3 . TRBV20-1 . CSASLVGQYF TGCAGTGCTAGTTTGGTGGGGCAGTATTTT